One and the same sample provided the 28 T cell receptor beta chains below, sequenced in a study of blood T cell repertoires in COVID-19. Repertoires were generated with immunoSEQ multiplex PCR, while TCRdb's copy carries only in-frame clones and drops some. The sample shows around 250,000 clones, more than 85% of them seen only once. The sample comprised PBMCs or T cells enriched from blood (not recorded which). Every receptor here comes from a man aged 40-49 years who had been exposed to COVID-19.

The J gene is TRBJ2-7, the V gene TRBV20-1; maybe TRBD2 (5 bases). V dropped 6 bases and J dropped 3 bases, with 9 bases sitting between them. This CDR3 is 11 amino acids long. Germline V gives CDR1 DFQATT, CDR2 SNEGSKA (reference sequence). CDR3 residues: CSAARDYEQYF. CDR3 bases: TGCAGTGCCGCTCGGGACTACGAGCAGTACTTC.

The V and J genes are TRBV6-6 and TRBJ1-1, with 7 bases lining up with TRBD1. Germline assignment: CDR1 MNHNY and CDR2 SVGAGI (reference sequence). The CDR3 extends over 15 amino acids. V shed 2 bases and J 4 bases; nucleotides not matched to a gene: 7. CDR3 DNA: TGTGCCAGCAGTTACCCAGACAGGGAGAGCACTGAAGCTTTCTTT. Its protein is CASSYPDRESTEAFF.

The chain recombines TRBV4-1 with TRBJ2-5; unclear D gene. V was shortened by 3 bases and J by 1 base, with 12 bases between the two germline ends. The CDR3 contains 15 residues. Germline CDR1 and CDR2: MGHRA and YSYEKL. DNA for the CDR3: TGCGCCAGCAGCCAGTCCCCAGGTGGCCAAGAGACCCAGTACTTC. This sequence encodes CASSQSPGGQETQYF.

For the CDR3, the DNA is TGTGCCAGCAGTGAACAGGGTGAGGGAACAGGGAATTCACCCCTCCACTTT. Protein product: CASSEQGEGTGNSPLHF. The V gene is TRBV2, the J gene TRBJ1-6; weak D call: TRBD1 (6 bases). Looked up from germline, CDR1 is SNHLY and CDR2 is FYNNEI. The V gene lost 2 bases and the J gene lost 7 bases, with 18 bases spanning the gap. This CDR3 region has 17 residues. Full variable domain (missing parts from reference TRBV2 and TRBJ1-6): EPEVTQTPSHQVTQMGQEVILRCVPISNHLYFYWYRQILGQKVEFLVSFYNNEISEKSEIFDDQFSVERPDGSNFTLKIRSTKLEDSAMYFCASSEQGEGTGNSPLHFGNGTRLTVT.

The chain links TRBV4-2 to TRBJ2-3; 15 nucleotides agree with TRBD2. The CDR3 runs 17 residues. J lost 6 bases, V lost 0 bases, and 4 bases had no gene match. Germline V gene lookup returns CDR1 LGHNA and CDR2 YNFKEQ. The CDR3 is CASSQDGTSGRSDTQYF. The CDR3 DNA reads TGTGCCAGCAGCCAAGATGGGACTAGCGGGAGGTCTGATACGCAGTATTTT.

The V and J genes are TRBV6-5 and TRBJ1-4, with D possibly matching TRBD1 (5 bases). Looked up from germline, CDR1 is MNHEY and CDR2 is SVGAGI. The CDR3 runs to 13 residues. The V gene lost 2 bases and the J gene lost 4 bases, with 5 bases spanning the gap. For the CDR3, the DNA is TGTGCCAGCAGTTACGACAGTAATGAAAAACTGTTTTTT. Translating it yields CASSYDSNEKLFF.

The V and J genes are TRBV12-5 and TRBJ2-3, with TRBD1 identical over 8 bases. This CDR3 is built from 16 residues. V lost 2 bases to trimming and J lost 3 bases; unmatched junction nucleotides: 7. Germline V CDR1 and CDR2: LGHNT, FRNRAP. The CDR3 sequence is CASGLTGGMLTDTQYF. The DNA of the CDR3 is TGTGCTAGTGGTTTGACAGGGGGTATGCTGACAGATACGCAGTATTTT.

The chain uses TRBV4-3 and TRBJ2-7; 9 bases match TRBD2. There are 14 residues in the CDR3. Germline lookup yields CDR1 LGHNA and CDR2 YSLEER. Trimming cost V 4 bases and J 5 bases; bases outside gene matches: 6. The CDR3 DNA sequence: TGCGCCAGCAGCCCAGGGACTAGCACCCACGAGCAGTACTTC. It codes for CASSPGTSTHEQYF.

The CDR3 here is CASSADYNSPLHF. The DNA for the CDR3 is TGTGCCAGCAGTGCAGACTATAATTCACCCCTCCACTTT. The J gene is TRBJ1-6, the V gene TRBV27; D unclear. The length of the CDR3 is 13 residues. Per germline, CDR1 MNHEY and CDR2 SMNVEV (reference sequence). With 5 bases removed from V and 3 bases from J, the gap between germline ends came to 5 bases.

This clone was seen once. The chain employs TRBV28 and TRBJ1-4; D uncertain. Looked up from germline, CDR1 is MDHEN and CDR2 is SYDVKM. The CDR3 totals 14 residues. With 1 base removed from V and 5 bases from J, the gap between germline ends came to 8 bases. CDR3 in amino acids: CASSLLQPNEKLFF. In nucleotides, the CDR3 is TGTGCCAGCAGTTTATTACAGCCGAATGAAAAACTGTTTTTT.

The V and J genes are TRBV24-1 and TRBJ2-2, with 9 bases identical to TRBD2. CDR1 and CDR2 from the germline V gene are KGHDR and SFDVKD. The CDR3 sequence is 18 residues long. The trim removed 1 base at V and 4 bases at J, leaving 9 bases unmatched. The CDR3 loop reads CATSDFGSGLASTGELFF. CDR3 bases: TGTGCCACCAGTGATTTCGGTAGTGGACTAGCGAGCACCGGGGAGCTGTTTTTT.

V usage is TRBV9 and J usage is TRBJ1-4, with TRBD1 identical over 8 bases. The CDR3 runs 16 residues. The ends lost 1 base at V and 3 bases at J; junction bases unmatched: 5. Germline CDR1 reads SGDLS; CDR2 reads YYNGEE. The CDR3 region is CASSVSGTGPNEKLFF. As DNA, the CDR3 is TGTGCCAGCAGCGTATCGGGGACAGGACCTAATGAAAAACTGTTTTTT.

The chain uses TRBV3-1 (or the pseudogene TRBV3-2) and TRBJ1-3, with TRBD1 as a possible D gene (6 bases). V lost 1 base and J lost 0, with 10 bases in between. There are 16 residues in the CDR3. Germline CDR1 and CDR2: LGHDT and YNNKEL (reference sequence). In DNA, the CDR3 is TGTGCCAGCAGCCAAGTGGGGACACTCTCTGGAAACACCATATATTTT. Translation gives CASSQVGTLSGNTIYF.

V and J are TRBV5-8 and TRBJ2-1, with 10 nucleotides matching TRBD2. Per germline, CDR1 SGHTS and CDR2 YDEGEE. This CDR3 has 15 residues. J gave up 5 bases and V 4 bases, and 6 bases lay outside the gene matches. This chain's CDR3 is CASSPIAGGHNEQFF. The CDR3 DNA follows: TGTGCCAGCAGCCCGATAGCGGGAGGCCACAATGAGCAGTTCTTC.

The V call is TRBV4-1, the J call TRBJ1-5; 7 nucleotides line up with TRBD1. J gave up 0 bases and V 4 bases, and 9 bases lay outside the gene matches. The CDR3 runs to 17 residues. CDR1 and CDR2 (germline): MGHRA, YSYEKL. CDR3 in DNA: TGCGCCAGCAGCCCTTGGGACAGCTCTTATAGCAATCAGCCCCAGCATTTT. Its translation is CASSPWDSSYSNQPQHF.

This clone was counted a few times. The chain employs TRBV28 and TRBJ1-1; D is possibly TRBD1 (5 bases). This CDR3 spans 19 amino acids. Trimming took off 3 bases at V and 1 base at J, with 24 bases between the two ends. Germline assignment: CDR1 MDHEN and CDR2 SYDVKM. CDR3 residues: CASSFGGGFTRTGNTEAFF. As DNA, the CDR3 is TGTGCCAGCAGTTTTGGGGGAGGCTTCACTCGGACGGGGAACACTGAAGCTTTCTTT. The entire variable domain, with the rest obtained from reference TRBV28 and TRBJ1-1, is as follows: DVKVTQSSRYLVKRTGEKVFLECVQDMDHENMFWYRQDPGLGLRLIYFSYDVKMKEKGDIPEGYSVSREKKERFSLILESASTNQTSMYLCASSFGGGFTRTGNTEAFFGQGTRLTVV.

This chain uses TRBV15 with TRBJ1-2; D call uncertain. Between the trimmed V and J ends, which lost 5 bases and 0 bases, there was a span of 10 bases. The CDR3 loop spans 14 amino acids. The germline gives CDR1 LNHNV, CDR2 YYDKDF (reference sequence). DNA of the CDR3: TGTGCCACCAGCGCCCAACTAACTAACTATGGCTACACCTTC. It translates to CATSAQLTNYGYTF.

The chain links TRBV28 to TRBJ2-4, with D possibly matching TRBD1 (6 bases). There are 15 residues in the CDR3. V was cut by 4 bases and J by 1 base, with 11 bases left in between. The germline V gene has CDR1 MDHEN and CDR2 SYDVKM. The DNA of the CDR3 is TGTGCCAGCAGTTCCTCAGGGGCCGCCAAAAACATTCAGTACTTC. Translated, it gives CASSSSGAAKNIQYF.

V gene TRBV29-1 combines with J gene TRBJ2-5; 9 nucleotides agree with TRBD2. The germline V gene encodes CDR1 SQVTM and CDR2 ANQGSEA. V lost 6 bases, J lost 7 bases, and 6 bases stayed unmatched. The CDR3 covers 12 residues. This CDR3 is CSVDSAGGTQYF. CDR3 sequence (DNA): TGCAGCGTCGACTCAGCGGGGGGGACCCAGTACTTC. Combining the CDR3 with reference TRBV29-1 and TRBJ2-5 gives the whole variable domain SAVISQKPSRDICQRGTSLTIQCQVDSQVTMMFWYRQQPGQSLTLIATANQGSEATYESGFVIDKFPISRPNLTFSTLTVSNMSPEDSSIYLCSVDSAGGTQYFGPGTRLLVL.

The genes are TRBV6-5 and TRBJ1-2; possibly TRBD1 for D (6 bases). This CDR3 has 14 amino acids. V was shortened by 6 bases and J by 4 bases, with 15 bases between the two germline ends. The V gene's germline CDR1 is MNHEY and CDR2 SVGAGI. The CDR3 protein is CASRGGGAFYGYTF. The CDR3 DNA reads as TGTGCCAGCAGGGGAGGGGGGGCTTTCTATGGCTACACCTTC.

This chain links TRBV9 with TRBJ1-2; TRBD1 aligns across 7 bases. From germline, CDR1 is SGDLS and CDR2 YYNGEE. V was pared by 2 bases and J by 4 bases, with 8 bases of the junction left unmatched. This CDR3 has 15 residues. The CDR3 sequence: CASSVNPGQAYGYTF. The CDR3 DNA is TGTGCCAGCAGCGTCAACCCCGGACAGGCCTATGGCTACACCTTC. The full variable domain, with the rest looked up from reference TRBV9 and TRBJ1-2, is DSGVTQTPKHLITATGQRVTLRCSPRSGDLSVYWYQQSLDQGLQFLIQYYNGEERAKGNILERFSAQQFPDLHSELNLSSLELGDSALYFCASSVNPGQAYGYTFGSGTRLTVV.

The CDR3 coding sequence is TGTGCCACCAGCGGTTACACTACCTACGAGCAGTACTTC. Protein product: CATSGYTTYEQYF. V gene TRBV15 combines with J gene TRBJ2-7; D remains ambiguous. Germline CDR1 and CDR2: LNHNV and YYDKDF (reference sequence). This CDR3 has 13 residues. V lost 5 bases and J 2 bases, leaving 10 bases between the germline ends.

CDR3 sequence (DNA): TGTGCCAGCACCCAGGGCAGACACAATGAGCAGTTCTTC. Encoded protein: CASTQGRHNEQFF. This sequence joins TRBV28 and TRBJ2-1; possible D gene TRBD1, 5 bases. Trimming took off 7 bases at V and 5 bases at J, with 12 bases between the two ends. CDR1 is MDHEN, CDR2 SYDVKM, per germline. The CDR3 has 13 amino acids. Based on the CDR3 plus reference TRBV28 and TRBJ2-1, the full variable domain is DVKVTQSSRYLVKRTGEKVFLECVQDMDHENMFWYRQDPGLGLRLIYFSYDVKMKEKGDIPEGYSVSREKKERFSLILESASTNQTSMYLCASTQGRHNEQFFGPGTRLTVL.

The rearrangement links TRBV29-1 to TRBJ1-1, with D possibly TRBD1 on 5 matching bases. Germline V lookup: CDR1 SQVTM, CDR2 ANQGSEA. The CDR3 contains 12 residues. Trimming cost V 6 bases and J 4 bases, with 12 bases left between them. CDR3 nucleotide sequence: TGCAGCGTACTCGGGGGGAGCACTGAAGCTTTCTTT. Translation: CSVLGGSTEAFF.

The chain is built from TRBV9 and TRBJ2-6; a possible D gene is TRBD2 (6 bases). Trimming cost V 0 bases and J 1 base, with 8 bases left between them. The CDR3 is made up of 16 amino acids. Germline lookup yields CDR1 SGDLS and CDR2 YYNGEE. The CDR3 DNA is TGTGCCAGCAGCGTAGGGAGGGGATCTGGGGCCAACGTCCTGACTTTC. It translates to CASSVGRGSGANVLTF.

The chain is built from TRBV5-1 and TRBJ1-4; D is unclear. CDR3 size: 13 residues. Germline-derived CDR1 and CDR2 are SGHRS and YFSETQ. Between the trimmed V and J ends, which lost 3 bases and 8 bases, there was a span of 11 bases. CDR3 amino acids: CASSYHGGEKLFF. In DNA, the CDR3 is TGCGCCAGCAGCTACCACGGCGGGGAAAAACTGTTTTTT.

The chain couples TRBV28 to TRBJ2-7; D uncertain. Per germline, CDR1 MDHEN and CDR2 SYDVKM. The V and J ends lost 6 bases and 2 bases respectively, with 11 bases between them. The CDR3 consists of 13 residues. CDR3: CASRLSMAYEQYF. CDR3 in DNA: TGTGCCAGCAGACTAAGCATGGCCTACGAGCAGTACTTC.

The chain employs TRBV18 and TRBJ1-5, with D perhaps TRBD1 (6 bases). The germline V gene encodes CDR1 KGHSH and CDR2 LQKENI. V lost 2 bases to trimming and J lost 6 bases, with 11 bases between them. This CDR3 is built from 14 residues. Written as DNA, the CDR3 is TGTGCCAGCTCACCAAGGGGGGGTAGTCAGCCCCAGCATTTT. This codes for CASSPRGGSQPQHF.